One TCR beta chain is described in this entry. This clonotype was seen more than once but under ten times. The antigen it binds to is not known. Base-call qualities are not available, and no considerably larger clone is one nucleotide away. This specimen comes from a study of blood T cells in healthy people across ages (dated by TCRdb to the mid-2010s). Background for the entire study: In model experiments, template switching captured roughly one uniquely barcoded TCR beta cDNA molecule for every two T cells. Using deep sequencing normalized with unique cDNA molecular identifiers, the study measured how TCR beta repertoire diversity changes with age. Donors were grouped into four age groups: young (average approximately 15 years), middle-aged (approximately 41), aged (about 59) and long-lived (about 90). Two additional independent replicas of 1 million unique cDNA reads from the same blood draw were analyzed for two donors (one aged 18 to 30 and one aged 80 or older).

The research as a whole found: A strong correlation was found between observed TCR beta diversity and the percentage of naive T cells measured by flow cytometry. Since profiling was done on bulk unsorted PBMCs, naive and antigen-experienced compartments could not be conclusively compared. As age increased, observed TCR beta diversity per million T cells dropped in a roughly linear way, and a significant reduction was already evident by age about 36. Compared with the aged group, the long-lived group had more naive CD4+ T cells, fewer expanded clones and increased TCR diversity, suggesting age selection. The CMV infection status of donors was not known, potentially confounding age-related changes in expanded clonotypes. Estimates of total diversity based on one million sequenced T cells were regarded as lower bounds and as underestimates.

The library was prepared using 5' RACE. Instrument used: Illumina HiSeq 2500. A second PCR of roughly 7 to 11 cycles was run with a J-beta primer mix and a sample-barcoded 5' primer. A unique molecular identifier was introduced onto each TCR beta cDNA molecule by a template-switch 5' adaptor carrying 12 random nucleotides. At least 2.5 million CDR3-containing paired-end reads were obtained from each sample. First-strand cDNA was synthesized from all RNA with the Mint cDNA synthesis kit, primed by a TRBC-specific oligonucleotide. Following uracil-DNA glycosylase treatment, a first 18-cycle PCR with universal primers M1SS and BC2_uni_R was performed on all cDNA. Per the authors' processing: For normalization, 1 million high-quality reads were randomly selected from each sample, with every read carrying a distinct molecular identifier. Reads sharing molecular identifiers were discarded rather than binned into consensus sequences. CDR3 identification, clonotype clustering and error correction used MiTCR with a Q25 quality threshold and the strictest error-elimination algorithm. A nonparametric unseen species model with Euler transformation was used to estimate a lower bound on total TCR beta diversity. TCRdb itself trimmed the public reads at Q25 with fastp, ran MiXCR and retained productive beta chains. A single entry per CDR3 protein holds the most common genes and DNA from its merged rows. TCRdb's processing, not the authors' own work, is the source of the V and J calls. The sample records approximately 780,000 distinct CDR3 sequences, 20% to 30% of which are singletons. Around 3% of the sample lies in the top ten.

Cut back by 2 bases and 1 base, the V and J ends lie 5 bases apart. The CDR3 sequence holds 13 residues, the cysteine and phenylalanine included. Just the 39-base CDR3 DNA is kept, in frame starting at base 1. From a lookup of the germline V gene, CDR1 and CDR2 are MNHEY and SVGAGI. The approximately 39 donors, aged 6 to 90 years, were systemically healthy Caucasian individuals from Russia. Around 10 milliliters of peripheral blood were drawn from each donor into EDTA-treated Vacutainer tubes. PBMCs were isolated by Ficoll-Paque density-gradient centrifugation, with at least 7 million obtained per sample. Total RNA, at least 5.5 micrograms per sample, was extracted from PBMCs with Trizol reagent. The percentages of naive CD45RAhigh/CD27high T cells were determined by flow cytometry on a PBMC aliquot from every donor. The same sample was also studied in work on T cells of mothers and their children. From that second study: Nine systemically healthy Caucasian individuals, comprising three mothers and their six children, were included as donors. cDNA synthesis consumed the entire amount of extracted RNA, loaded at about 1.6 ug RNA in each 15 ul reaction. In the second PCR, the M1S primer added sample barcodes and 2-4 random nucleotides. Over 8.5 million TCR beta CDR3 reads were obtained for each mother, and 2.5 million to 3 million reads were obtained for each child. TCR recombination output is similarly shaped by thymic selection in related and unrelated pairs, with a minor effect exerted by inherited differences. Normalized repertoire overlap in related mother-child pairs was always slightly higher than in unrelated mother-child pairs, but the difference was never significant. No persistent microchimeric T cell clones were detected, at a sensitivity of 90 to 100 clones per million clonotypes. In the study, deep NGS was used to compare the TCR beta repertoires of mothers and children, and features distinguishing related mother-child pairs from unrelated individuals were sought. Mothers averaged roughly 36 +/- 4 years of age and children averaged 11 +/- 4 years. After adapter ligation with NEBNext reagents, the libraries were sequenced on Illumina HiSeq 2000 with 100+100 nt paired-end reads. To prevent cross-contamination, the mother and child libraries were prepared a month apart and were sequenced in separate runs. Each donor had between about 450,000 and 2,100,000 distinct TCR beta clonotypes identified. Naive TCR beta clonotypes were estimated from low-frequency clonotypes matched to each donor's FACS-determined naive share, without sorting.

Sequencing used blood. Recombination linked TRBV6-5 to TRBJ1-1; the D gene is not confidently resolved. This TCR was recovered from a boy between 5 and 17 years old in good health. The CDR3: CASSYLSNTEAFF. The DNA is TGTGCCAGCAGTTACCTTTCGAACACTGAAGCTTTCTTT.